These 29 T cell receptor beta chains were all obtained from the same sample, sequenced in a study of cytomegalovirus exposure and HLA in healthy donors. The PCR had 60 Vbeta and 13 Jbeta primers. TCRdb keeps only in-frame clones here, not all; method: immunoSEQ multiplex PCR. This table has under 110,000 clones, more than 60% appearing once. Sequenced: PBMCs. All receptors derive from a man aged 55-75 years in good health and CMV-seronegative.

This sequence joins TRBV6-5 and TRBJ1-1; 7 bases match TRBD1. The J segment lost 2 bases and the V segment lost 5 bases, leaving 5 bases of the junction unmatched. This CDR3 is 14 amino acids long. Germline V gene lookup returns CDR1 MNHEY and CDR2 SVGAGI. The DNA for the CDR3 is TGTGCCAGCAGTGTTCGGACAGGCAACACTGAAGCTTTCTTT. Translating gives CASSVRTGNTEAFF.

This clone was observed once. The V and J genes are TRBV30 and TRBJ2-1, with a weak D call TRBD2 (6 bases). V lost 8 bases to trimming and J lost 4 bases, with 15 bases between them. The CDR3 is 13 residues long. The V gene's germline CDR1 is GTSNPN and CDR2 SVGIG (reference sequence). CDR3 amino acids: CAQSASAYNEQFF. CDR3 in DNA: TGTGCCCAAAGCGCTAGCGCTTACAATGAGCAGTTCTTC.

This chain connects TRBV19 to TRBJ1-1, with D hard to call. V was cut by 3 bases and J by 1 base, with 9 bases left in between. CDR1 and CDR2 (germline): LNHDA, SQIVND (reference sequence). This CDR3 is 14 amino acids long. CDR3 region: CASSIRGKNTEAFF. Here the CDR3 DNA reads TGTGCCAGTAGTATTAGAGGCAAGAACACTGAAGCTTTCTTT. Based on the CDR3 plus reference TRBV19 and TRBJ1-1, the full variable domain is DGGITQSPKYLFRKEGQNVTLSCEQNLNHDAMYWYRQDPGQGLRLIYYSQIVNDFQKGDIAEGYSVSREKKESFPLTVTSAQKNPTAFYLCASSIRGKNTEAFFGQGTRLTVV.

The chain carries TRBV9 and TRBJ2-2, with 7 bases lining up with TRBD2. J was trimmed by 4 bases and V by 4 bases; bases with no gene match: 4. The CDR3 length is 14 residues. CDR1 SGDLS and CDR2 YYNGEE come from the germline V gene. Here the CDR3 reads CASSPRTSTGELFF. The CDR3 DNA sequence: TGTGCCAGCAGCCCCCGGACTAGCACCGGGGAGCTGTTTTTT.

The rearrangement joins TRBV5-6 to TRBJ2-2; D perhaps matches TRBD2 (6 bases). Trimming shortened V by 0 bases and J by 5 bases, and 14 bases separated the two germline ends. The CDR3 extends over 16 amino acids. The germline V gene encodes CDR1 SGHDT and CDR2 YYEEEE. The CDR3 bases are TGTGCCAGCAGCTTGGGCAGCGCGGGAAAAACCGGGGAGCTGTTTTTT. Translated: CASSLGSAGKTGELFF.

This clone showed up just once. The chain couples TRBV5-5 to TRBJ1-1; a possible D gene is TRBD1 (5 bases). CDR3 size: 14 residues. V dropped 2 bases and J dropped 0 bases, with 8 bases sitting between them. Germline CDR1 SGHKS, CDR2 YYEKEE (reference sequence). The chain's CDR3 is CASSFRRVNTEAFF. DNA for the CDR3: TGTGCCAGCAGCTTTCGCAGGGTGAACACTGAAGCTTTCTTT.

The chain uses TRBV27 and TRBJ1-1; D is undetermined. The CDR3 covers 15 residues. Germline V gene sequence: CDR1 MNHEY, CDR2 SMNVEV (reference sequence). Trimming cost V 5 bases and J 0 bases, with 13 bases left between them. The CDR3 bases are TGTGCCAGCAGTAGGAGGGCCGTCATGAACACTGAAGCTTTCTTT. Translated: CASSRRAVMNTEAFF.

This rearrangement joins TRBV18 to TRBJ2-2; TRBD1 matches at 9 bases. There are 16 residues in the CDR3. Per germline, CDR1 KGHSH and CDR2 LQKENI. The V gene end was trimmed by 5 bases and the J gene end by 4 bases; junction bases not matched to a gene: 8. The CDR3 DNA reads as TGTGCCAGCTCATCCACAGGGGGCGCAGGCACCGGGGAGCTGTTTTTT. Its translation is CASSSTGGAGTGELFF.

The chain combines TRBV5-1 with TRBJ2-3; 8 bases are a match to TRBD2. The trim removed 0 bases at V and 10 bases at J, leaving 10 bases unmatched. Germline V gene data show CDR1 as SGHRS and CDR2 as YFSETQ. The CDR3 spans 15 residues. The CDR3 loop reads CASSLEVGSGEPQYF. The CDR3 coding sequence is TGCGCCAGCAGCTTGGAAGTGGGTAGCGGGGAGCCGCAGTATTTT.

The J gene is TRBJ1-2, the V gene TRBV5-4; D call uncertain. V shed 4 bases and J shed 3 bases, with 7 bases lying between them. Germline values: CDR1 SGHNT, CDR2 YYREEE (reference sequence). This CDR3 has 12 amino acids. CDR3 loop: CASSTKDYGYTF. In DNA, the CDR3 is TGTGCCAGCAGCACTAAAGACTATGGCTACACCTTC.

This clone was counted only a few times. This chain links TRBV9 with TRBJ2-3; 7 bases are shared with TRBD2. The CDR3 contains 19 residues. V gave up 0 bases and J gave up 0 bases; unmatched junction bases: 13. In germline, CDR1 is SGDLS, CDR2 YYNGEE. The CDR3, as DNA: TGTGCCAGCAGCGTAGGGTTAGAGAGGAGCGGGGCTAGCACAGATACGCAGTATTTT. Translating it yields CASSVGLERSGASTDTQYF.

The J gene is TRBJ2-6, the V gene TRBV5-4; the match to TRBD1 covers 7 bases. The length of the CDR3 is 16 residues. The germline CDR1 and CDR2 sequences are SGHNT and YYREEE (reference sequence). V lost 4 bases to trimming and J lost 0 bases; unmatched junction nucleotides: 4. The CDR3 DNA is TGTGCCAGCAGCCGGGACAGCCCCTCTGGGGCCAACGTCCTGACTTTC. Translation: CASSRDSPSGANVLTF.

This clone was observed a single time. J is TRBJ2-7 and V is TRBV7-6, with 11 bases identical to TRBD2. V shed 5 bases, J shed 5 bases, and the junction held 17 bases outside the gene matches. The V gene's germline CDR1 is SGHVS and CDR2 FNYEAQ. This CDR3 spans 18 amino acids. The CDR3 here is CASSRNQMLAGGDHEQYF. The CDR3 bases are TGTGCCAGCAGCCGAAATCAAATGCTAGCGGGGGGTGACCACGAGCAGTACTTC.

The CDR3 protein is CASRGGTAGGGTEAFF. The CDR3 nucleotides read TGTGCCAGCAGAGGGGGGACAGCGGGGGGAGGGACTGAAGCTTTCTTT. This chain uses TRBV2 with TRBJ1-1; 7 bases align to TRBD1. Germline CDR1 and CDR2: SNHLY and FYNNEI. This CDR3 is built from 16 residues. V lost 6 bases and J lost 5; bases outside the gene matches: 15.

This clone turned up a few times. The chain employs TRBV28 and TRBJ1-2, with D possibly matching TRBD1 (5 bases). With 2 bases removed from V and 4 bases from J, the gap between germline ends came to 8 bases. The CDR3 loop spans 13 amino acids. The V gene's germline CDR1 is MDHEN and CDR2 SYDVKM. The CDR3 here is CASSLKGPYGYTF. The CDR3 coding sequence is TGTGCCAGCAGTTTAAAGGGGCCCTATGGCTACACCTTC.

CDR3 residues: CASSLGLTSGATDTQYF. Written as DNA, the CDR3 is TGTGCCAGCAGCTTAGGCTTGACTAGCGGAGCCACAGATACGCAGTATTTT. The chain is built from TRBV13 and TRBJ2-3; TRBD2 matches at 9 bases. The CDR3 spans 17 residues. The germline gives CDR1 PRHDT, CDR2 FYEKMQ (reference sequence). The V and J ends lost 0 bases and 2 bases, in that order; junction bases with no gene match: 6.

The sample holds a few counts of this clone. DNA for the CDR3: TGCGCCAGCAGCTTTGGGACAACAAGCAATCAGCCCCAGCATTTT. This gives the protein CASSFGTTSNQPQHF. This chain connects TRBV5-1 to TRBJ1-5; D perhaps matches TRBD1 (6 bases). This CDR3 has 15 residues. Germline CDR1 SGHRS, CDR2 YFSETQ. V was shortened by 2 bases and J by 1 base, with 10 bases between the two germline ends.

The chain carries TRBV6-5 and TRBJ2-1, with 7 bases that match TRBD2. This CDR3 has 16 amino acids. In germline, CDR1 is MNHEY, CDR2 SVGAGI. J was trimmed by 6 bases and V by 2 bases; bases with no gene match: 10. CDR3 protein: CASSYAGTKGGNEQFF. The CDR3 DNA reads TGTGCCAGCAGTTACGCCGGGACTAAGGGTGGCAATGAGCAGTTCTTC.

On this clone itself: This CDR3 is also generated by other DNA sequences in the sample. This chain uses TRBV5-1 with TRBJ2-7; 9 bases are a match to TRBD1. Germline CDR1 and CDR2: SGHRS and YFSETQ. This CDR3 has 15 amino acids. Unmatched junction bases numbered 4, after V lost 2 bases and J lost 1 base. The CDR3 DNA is TGCGCCAGCAGCTTAGCCGGGACAGGGTCCTACGAGCAGTACTTC. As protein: CASSLAGTGSYEQYF.

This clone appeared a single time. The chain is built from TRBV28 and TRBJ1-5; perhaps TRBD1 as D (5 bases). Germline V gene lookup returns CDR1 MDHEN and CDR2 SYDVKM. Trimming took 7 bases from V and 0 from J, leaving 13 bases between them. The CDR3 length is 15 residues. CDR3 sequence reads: CASIGGLNSNQPQHF. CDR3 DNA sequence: TGTGCCAGCATCGGGGGATTAAATAGCAATCAGCCCCAGCATTTT.

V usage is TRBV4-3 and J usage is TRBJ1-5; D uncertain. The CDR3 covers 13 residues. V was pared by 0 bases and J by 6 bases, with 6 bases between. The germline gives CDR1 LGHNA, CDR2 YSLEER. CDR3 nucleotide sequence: TGCGCCAGCAGCCAAGAAATCGGTCAGCCCCAGCATTTT. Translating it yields CASSQEIGQPQHF.

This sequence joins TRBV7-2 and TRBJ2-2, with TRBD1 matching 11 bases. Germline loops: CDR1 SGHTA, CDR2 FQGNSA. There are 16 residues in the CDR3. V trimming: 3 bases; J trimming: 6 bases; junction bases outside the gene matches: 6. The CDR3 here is CASSLQGTGGAGELFF. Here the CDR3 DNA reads TGTGCCAGCAGCTTGCAAGGGACAGGGGGTGCCGGGGAGCTGTTTTTT.

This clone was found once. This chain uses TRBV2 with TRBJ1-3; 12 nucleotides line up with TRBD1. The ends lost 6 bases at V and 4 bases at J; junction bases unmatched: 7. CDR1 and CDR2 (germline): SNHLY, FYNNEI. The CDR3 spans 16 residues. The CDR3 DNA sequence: TGTGCCAGCAGCATGAGGGGACAGGGGGCCGGAAACACCATATATTTT. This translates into CASSMRGQGAGNTIYF.

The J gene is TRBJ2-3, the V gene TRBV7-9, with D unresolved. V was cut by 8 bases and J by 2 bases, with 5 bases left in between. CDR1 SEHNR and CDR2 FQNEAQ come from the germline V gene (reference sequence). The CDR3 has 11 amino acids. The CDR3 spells CASESTDTQYF. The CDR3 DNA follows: TGTGCCAGCGAGTCCACAGATACGCAGTATTTT. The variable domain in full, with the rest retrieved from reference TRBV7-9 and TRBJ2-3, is DTGVSQNPRHKITKRGQNVTFRCDPISEHNRLYWYRQTLGQGPEFLTYFQNEAQLEKSRLLSDRFSAERPKGSFSTLEIQRTEQGDSAMYLCASESTDTQYFGPGTRLTVL.

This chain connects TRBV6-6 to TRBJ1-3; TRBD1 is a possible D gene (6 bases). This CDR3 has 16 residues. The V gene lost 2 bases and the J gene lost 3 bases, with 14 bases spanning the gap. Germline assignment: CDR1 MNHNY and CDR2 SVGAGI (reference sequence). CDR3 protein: CASSYGATGNGNTIYF. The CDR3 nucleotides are TGTGCCAGCAGTTACGGGGCCACAGGGAATGGAAACACCATATATTTT.

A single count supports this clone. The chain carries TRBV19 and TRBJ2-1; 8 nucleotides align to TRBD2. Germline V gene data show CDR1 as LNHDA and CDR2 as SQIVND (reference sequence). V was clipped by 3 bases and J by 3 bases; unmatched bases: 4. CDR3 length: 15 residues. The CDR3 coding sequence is TGTGCCAGTAGTATGGGCGGGGGGCGCTACAATGAGCAGTTCTTC. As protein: CASSMGGGRYNEQFF.

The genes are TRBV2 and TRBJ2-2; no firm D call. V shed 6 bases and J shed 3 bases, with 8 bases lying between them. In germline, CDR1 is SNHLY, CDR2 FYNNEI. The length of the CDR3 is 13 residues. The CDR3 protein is CASRAQDTGELFF. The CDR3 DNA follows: TGTGCCAGCAGGGCGCAGGACACCGGGGAGCTGTTTTTT.

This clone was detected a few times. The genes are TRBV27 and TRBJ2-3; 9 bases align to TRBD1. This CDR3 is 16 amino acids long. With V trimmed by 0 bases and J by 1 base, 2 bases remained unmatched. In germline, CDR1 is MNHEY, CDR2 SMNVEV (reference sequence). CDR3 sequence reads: CASSLSGQGGTDTQYF. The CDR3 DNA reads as TGTGCCAGCAGTTTATCGGGACAGGGTGGCACAGATACGCAGTATTTT.

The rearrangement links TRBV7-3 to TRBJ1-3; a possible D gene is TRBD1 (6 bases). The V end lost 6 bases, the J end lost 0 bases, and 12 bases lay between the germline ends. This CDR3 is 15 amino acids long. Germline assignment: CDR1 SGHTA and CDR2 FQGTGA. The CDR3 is CASRDTGNSGNTIYF. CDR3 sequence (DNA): TGTGCCAGCAGAGACACAGGGAACTCTGGAAACACCATATATTTT.